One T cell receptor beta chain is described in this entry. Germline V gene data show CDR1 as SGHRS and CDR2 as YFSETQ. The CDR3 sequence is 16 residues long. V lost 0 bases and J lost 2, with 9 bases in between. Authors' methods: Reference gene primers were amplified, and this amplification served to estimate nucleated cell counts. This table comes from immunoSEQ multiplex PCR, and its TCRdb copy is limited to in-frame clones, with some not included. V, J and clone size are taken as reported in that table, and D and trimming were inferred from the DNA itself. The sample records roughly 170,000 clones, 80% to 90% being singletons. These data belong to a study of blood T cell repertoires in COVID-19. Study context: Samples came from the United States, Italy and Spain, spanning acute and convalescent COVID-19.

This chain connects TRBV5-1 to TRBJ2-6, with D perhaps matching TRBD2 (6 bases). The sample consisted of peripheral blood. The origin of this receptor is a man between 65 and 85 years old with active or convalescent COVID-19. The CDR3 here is CASSLAGGAGANVLTF. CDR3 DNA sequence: TGCGCCAGCAGCTTGGCCGGCGGGGCTGGGGCCAACGTCCTGACTTTC.